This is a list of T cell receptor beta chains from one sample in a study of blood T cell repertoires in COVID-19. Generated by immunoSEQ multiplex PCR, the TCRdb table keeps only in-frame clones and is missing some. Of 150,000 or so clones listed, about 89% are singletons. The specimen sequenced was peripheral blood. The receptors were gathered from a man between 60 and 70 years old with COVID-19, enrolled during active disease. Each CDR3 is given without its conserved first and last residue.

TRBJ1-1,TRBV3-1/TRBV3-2,ASSQVFPGGDRMDTEAF
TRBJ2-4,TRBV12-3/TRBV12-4,ASSLGGADIQY
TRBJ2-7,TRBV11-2,ASSPGTGYYEQY
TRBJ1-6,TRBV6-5,ASSYGTSPLH
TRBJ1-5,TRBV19,ASSLLPGQGALQPQH
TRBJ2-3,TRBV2,ASSEGRGTQY
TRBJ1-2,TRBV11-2,ASSLEGAEGYT
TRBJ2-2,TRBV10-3,AISSDRSTGELF
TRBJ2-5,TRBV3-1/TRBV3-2,ASSRLAGGSEETQY
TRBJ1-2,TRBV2,ASNTQGNYGYT
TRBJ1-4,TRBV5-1,ASSLRGTGNEKLF
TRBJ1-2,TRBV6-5,ASSRDSAYGYT
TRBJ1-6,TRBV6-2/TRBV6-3,ASSYGQAYNSPLH
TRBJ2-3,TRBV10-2,ASERAGGLDTQY
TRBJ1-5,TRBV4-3,ASSQVGECSNQPQH
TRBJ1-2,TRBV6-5,ASSFMRGQVNYGYT
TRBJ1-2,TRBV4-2,ASSQVTGQASYGYT
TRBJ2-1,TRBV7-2,ASSLARASGGRNEQF
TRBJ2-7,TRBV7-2,ASRLRGRGHEQY
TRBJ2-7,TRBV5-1,ASSLAGGVVYEQY
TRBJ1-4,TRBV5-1,ASSTGQGATTNEKLF
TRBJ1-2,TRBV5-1,ASSLGRLGNYGYT
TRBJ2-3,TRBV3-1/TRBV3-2,ASSQQGAVTDTQY
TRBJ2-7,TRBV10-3,ASTRGMGQSLEQY
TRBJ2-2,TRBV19,ASSTFPGGRGELF
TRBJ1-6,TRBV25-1,ASSELGGALPLH
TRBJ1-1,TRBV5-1,ASSFWTENTEAF
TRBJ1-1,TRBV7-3,ASSSQQGPDTEAF
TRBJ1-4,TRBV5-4,ASSPRGRTGNEKLF
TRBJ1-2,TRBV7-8,ASSSGQLYGYT
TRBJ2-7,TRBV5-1,ASSDDRAEQY
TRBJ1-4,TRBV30,AWSVGGAYEKLF
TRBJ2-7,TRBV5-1,ASSYGTGEMNEQY
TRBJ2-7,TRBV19,ASSSTSWYEQY
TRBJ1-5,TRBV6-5,ASTLFGVSNQPQH
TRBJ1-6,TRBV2,ASSESRQGGGSPLH
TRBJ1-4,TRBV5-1,ASSFSPTDSNEKLF
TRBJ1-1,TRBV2,ASTATRGTNTEAF
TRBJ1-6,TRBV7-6,ASSLEVGGGSGNSPLH
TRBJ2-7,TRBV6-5,ASSWTGQVGGQY
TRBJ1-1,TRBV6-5,ASSGRAGFDTEAF
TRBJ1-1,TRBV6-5,ASSSRQYTEAF
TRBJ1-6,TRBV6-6,ASSSLPLGQGYSYNSPLH
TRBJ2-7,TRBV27,ASSSQGASYEQY
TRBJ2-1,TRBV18,ASSPMYNEQF
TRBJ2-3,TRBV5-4,ASSPRTSGADTQY
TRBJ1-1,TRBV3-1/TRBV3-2,ASSQDLRAQAF
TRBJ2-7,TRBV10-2,ASSDGGGTYEQY
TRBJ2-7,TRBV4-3,ASSQDVIYEQY
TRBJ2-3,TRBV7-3,ASSPAGGPATQY
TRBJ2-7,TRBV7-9,ASSPSPVPYEQY
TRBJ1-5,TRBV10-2,ASRTGMDQPQH
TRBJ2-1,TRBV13,ASSLSGAPLYNEQF
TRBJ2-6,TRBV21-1,ASSKEVRGSGANVLT